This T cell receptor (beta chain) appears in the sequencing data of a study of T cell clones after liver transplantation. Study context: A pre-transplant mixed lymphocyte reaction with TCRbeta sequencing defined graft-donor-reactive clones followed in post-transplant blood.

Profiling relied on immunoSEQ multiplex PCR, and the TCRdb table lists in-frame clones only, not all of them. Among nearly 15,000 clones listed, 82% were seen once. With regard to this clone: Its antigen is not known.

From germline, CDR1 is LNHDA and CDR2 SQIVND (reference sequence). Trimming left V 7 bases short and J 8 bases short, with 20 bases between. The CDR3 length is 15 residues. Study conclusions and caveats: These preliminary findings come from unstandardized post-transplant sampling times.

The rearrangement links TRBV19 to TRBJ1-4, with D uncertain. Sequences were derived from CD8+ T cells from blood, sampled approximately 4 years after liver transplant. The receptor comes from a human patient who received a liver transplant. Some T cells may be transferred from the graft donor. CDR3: CASTPWLGYDEKLFF. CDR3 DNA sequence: TGTGCCAGTACCCCCTGGTTAGGGTATGACGAAAAACTGTTTTTT.